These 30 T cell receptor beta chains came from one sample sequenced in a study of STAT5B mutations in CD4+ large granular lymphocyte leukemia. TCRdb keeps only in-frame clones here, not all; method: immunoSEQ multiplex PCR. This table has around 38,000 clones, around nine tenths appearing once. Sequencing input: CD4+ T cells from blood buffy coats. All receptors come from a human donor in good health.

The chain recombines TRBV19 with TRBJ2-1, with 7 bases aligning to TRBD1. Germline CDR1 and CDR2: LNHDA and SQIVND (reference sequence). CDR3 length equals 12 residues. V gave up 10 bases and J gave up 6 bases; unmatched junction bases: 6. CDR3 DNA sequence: TGTGCCATCTACAGGGGCAGCAATGAGCAGTTCTTC. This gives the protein CAIYRGSNEQFF.

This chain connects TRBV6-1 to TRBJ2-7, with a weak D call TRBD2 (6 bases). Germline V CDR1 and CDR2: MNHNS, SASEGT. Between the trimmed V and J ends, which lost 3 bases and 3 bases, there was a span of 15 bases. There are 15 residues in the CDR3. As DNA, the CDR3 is TGTGCCAGCAGTGACGTTTTAGGGACTTACTACGAGCAGTACTTC. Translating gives CASSDVLGTYYEQYF.

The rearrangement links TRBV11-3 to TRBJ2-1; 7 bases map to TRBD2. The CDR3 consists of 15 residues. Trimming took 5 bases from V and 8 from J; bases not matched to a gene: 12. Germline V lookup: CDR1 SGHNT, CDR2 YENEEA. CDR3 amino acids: CASSPRAGVLDEQFF. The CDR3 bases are TGTGCCAGCAGCCCCCGGGCGGGAGTTCTGGATGAGCAGTTCTTC.

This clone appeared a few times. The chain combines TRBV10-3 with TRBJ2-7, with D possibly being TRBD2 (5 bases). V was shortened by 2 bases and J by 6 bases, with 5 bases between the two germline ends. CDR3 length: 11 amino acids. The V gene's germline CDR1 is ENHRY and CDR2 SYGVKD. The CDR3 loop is CAISEEGEQYF. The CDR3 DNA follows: TGTGCCATCAGTGAGGAGGGCGAGCAGTACTTC.

The CDR3 protein is CASSLGGQGNIQYF. The CDR3, as DNA: TGTGCCAGCAGTTTAGGGGGACAGGGAAACATTCAGTACTTC. The chain employs TRBV28 and TRBJ2-4; TRBD1 matches 9 bases. The CDR3 is 14 amino acids. With V trimmed by 2 bases and J by 6 bases, 2 bases remained unmatched. Germline lookup yields CDR1 MDHEN and CDR2 SYDVKM.

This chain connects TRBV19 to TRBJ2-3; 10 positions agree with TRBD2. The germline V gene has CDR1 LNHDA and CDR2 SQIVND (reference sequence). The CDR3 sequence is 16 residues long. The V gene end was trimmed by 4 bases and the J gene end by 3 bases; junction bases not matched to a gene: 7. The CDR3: CASSTNLAGATDTQYF. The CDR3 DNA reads TGTGCCAGTAGTACCAATCTAGCGGGAGCGACAGATACGCAGTATTTT. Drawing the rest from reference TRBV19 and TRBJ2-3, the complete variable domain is DGGITQSPKYLFRKEGQNVTLSCEQNLNHDAMYWYRQDPGQGLRLIYYSQIVNDFQKGDIAEGYSVSREKKESFPLTVTSAQKNPTAFYLCASSTNLAGATDTQYFGPGTRLTVL.

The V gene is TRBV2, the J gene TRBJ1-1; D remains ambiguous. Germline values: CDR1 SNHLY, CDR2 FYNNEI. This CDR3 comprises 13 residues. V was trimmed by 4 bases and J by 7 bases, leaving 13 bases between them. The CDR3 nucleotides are TGTGCCAGCAGTGTCAACAGCGAGATTGAAGCTTTCTTT. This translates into CASSVNSEIEAFF.

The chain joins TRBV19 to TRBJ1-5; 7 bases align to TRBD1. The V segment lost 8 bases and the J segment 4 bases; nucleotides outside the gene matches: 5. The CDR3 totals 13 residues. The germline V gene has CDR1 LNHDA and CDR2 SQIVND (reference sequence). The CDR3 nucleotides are TGTGCCAGTTCGGACAGGCCAAATCAGCCCCAGCATTTT. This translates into CASSDRPNQPQHF.

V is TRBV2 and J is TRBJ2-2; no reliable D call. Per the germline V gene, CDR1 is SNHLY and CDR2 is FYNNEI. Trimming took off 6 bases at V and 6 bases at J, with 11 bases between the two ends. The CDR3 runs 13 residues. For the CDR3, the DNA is TGTGCCAGCAGGGATAGCTCGGCCGGGGAGCTGTTTTTT. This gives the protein CASRDSSAGELFF. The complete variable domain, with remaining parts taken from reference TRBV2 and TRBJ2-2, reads EPEVTQTPSHQVTQMGQEVILRCVPISNHLYFYWYRQILGQKVEFLVSFYNNEISEKSEIFDDQFSVERPDGSNFTLKIRSTKLEDSAMYFCASRDSSAGELFFGEGSRLTVL.

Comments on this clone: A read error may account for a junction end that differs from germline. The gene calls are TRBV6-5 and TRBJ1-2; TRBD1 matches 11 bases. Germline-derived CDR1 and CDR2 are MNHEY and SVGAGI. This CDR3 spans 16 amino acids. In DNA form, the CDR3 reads TGTGTCAGCAGTTACTCGCGGACAGGGGGCGGCTATGGCTACACCTTC. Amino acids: CVSSYSRTGGGYGYTF.

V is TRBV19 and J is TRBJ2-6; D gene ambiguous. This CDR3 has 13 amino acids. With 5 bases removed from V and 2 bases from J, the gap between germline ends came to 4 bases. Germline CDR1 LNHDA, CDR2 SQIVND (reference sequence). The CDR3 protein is CASSQAGANVLTF. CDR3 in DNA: TGTGCCAGTAGTCAGGCTGGGGCCAACGTCCTGACTTTC.

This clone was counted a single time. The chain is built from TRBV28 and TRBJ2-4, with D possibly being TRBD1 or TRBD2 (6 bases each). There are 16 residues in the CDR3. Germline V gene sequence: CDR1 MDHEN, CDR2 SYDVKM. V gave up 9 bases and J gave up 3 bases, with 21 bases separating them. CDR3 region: CASTPAGGARKNIQYF. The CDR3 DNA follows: TGTGCCAGTACCCCAGCCGGGGGCGCCCGCAAAAACATTCAGTACTTC. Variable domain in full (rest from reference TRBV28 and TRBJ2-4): DVKVTQSSRYLVKRTGEKVFLECVQDMDHENMFWYRQDPGLGLRLIYFSYDVKMKEKGDIPEGYSVSREKKERFSLILESASTNQTSMYLCASTPAGGARKNIQYFGAGTRLSVL.

The CDR3 here is CASSPPGGATEAFF. CDR3 DNA sequence: TGTGCCAGCAGTCCACCGGGGGGGGCTACTGAAGCTTTCTTT. The rearrangement links TRBV6-6 to TRBJ1-1; maybe TRBD1 (6 bases). This CDR3 spans 14 amino acids. V shed 5 bases and J shed 5 bases, with 15 bases lying between them. Germline-derived CDR1 and CDR2 are MNHNY and SVGAGI (reference sequence).

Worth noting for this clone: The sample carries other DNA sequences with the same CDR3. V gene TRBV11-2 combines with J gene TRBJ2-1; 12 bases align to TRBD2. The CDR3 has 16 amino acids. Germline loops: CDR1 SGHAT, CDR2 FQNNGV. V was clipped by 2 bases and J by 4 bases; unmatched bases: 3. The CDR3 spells CASSLRLAGVYNEQFF. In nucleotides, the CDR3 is TGTGCCAGCAGCTTAAGACTAGCGGGGGTTTACAATGAGCAGTTCTTC. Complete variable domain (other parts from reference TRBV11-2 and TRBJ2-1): EAGVAQSPRYKIIEKRQSVAFWCNPISGHATLYWYQQILGQGPKLLIQFQNNGVVDDSQLPKDRFSAERLKGVDSTLKIQPAKLEDSAVYLCASSLRLAGVYNEQFFGPGTRLTVL.

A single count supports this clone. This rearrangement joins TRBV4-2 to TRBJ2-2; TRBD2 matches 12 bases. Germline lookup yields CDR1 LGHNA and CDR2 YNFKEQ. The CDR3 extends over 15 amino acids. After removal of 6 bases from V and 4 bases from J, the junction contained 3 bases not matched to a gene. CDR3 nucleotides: TGTGCCAGCAGATCTAGCGGGAGGGCCACCGGGGAGCTGTTTTTT. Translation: CASRSSGRATGELFF.

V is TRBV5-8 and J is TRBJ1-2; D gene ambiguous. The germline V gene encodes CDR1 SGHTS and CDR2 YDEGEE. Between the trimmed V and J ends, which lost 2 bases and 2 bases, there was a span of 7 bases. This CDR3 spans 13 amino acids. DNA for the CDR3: TGTGCCAGCAGCTTCGACGGAAACTATGGCTACACCTTC. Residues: CASSFDGNYGYTF.

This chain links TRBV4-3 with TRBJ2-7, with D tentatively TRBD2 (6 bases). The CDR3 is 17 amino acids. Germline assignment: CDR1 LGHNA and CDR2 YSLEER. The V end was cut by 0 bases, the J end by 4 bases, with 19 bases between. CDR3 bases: TGCGCCAGCAGCCAAGACAGAACGCATCGGGGGAAGTACGAGCAGTACTTC. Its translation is CASSQDRTHRGKYEQYF.

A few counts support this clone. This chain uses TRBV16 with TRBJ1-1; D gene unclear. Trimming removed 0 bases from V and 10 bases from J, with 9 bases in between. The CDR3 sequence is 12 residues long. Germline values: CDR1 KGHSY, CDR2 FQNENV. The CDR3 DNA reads TGTGCCAGCAGCCAATCTGGCGGAATAGCTTTCTTT. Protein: CASSQSGGIAFF.

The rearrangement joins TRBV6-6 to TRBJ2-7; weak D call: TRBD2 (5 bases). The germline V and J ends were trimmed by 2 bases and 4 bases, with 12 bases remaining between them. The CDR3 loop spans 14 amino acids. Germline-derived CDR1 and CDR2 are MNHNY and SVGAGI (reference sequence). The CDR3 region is CASSYTRTSYEQYF. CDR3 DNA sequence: TGTGCCAGCAGTTACACCCGGACTTCTTACGAGCAGTACTTC.

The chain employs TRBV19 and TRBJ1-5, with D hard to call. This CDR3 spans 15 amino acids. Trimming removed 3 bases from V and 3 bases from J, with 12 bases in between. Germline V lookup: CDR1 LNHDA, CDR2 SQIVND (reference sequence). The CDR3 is CASSISRVNNQPQHF. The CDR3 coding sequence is TGTGCCAGTAGTATTTCCCGGGTTAACAATCAGCCCCAGCATTTT.

This CDR3 reads CASDPPPPDTQYF. The CDR3 nucleotides read TGTGCCAGCGACCCTCCCCCCCCAGATACGCAGTATTTT. The rearrangement uses TRBV7-9 and TRBJ2-3; D is uncertain. V was cut by 8 bases and J by 4 bases, with 13 bases left in between. The CDR3 covers 13 residues. Germline CDR1 and CDR2: SEHNR and FQNEAQ (reference sequence).

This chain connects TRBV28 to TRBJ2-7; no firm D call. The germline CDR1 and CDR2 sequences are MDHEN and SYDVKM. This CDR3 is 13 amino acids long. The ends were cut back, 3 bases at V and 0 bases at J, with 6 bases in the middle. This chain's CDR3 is CASSLSFSYEQYF. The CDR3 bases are TGTGCCAGCAGTTTGTCGTTCTCCTACGAGCAGTACTTC.

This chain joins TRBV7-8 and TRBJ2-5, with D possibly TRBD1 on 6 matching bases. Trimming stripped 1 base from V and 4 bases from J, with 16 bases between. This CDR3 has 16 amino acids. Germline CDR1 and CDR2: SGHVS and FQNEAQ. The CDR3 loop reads CASSLVLGRGAETQYF. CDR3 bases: TGTGCCAGCAGCTTAGTTCTCGGCAGGGGAGCAGAGACCCAGTACTTC.

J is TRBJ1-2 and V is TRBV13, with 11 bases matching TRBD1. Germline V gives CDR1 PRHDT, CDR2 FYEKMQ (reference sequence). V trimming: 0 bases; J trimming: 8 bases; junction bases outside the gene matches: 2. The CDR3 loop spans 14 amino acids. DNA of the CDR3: TGTGCCAGCAGCTTAGGGGACAGGGGGCGCGGCTACACCTTC. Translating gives CASSLGDRGRGYTF.

The CDR3: CASSSGSFGPSGADEQFF. CDR3 in DNA: TGCGCCAGCAGCTCCGGGAGTTTTGGACCCTCGGGTGCAGATGAGCAGTTCTTC. The genes are TRBV5-1 and TRBJ2-1; a possible D gene is TRBD2 (6 bases). Germline V gene lookup returns CDR1 SGHRS and CDR2 YFSETQ. This CDR3 contains 18 residues. V dropped 3 bases and J dropped 8 bases, with 27 bases sitting between them.

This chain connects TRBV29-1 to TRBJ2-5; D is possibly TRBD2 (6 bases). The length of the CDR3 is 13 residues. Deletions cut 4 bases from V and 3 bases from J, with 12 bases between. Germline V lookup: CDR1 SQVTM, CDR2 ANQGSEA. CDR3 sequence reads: CSVVYGGEETQYF. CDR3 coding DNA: TGCAGCGTTGTGTACGGGGGAGAAGAGACCCAGTACTTC.

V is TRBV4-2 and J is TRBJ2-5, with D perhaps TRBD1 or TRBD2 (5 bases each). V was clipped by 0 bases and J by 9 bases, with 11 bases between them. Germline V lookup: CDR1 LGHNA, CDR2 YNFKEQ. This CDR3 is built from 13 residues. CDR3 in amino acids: CASSQEGVEAQYF. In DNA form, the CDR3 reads TGTGCCAGCAGCCAAGAGGGGGTGGAGGCCCAGTACTTC.

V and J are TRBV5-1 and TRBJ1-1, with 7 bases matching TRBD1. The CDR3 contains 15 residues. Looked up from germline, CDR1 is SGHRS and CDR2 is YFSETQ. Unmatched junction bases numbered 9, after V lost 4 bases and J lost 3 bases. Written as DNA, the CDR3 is TGCGCCAGCAGCACACAGGGGAGGTTGGACACTGAAGCTTTCTTT. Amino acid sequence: CASSTQGRLDTEAFF.

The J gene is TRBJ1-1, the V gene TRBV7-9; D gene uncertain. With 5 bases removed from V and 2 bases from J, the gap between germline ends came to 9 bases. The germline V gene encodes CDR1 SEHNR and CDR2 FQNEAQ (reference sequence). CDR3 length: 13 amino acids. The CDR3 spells CASSPLSNTEAFF. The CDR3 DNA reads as TGTGCCAGCAGCCCTCTCTCAAACACTGAAGCTTTCTTT.

CDR3 sequence (DNA): TGTGCCAGCAGTTTAGGGACTAGAGGTTTGGATGAGCAGTTCTTC. Residues: CASSLGTRGLDEQFF. The V gene is TRBV6-6, the J gene TRBJ2-1, with TRBD2 matching 8 bases. The CDR3 covers 15 residues. Germline V CDR1 and CDR2: MNHNY, SVGAGI (reference sequence). The ends lost 4 bases at V and 8 bases at J; junction bases unmatched: 10.